The T cell receptor (beta chain) described here comes from a study of cytomegalovirus exposure and HLA in healthy donors (dated by TCRdb to 2016 to 2017). Study-level background: An earlier analysis of some 620 of the donors reported around 280 Gb of sequence data and approximately 120 million unique TCR beta sequences obtained from roughly 180 million T cells. Of the 398 genotyped donors, around 81% fell in the genetic ancestry cluster associated with self-reported Caucasian donors. On average, around 240,000 unique TCR beta nucleotide sequences were sequenced per donor among fewer than 500 genotyped donors of the cohort, with around 19% of those sequences being non-productive. The T cell repertoires of 550 to 850 subjects were profiled by immunosequencing and related to cytomegalovirus serostatus. Rather than using new phenotypic data, the later analysis identified candidate immune exposures from TCR beta sequences and from how often those sequences occurred across donors. HLA typing included class I and class II loci at four-digit resolution. An early release that covered about 640 HLA-typed donors contained around 300 gigabases of sequencing data and 80 million or so unique TCR sequences. In an earlier analysis of more than 550 of the donors, high-throughput TCR beta sequencing was used to judge whether each TCR beta V gene segment behaved as functional or pseudogenic. The study aimed to test whether signatures of past pathogen exposure could be identified by cataloging public T cell receptors. High-throughput TCR immunosequencing, statistical association of individual TCRs with disease status, and machine learning were combined to predict cytomegalovirus infection status. A later genetic analysis took genome-wide SNP genotypes for about three fifths of the roughly 700 donors and used that subset as a discovery cohort. Roughly five DR-DQ haplotypes were treated as single units for association and clustering because of strong linkage in the cohort. Donor age, sex, ethnicity and CMV serostatus were compiled alongside the repertoire data. In a later analysis, previously published TCR beta repertoires from roughly 710 donors were re-analyzed and high-resolution HLA genotyping was added so that TCR occurrence patterns could be studied. The number of donors typed differed by locus, with about 629-640 for A, B, C, DRB1 and DQB1, over 500 for DQA1, 600 to 610 for DPA1, and some 440 for DPB1. Every repertoire in the discovery cohort had been generated on one and the same sequencing platform. In addition to the first cohort of several hundred subjects, a separate validation cohort of over 90 different subjects was used. Paper-wide results and their limitations: A cluster of highly shared sequence variants was judged likely to be a technical artifact of the sequencing pipeline. Compared with the approximately 670-donor mean, donors in an Asian-associated ancestry cluster had fewer N-insertions in productive TCRs, according to a later genetic analysis. Linkage disequilibrium might explain the correlated functional status among segregating V segments, but an unknown experimental factor could not be excluded. In vitro tests confirmed that a few of the cytomegalovirus-associated TCR beta chains recognize cytomegalovirus antigens. Roughly 15 rarely observed V segments, including chromosome 9 orphons, were excluded from the earlier analysis of a few hundred of the donors because counts were too low. The classifier was reported to diagnose cytomegalovirus status with high specificity and sensitivity in both the original and validation cohorts. Compared with equally common non-associated chains, HLA-associated TCR beta chains in a later analysis were more clonally expanded and had lower generation probabilities. This cohort had only TCR beta chains sequenced, and the lack of alpha or paired-chain data limited which features could be detected. Most CMV-associated TCR beta chains appeared to be HLA-restricted in a later analysis, and the HLA associations seemed to be driven largely by CMV exposure. Across donors, most TCR sequences were observed very rarely, whereas some public TCRs were present in many individuals. According to a later analysis, TCR association rates differed among HLA loci, with DRB1 alleles showing the most associated TCRs and HLA-C alleles showing the fewest. Because some donors lacked HLA typing at each locus, the association tests relied only on the typed subset. The authors suggested that the approach could potentially be generalized to other disease states and immunological phenotypes. A further reported finding was that TCR beta sequences accurately predicted the HLA-A and HLA-B alleles for most subjects in the first cohort. For the cohort, immune exposure information was limited to CMV serostatus. In an earlier analysis of around 500 of the donors, most TCR beta V segments appeared in productive rearrangements about 90% or about 30% of the time, broadly matching IMGT annotations. Because the 87-base-pair reads could not distinguish some IMGT-functional V segments, including TRBV6-2 and TRBV6-3, those segments were excluded. When HLA alleles, especially DR and DQ, strongly co-occurred, TCR associations were difficult to assign to individual alleles. Roughly uniform sequencing depth across donors was assumed in presence/absence analyses, although this assumption may not hold. Several of the top co-occurrence clusters appeared to be linked to parvovirus B19, influenza, CMV and Epstein-Barr virus, according to a later analysis. A later analysis associated about 18,000 TCR beta sequences with specific HLA alleles at a false discovery rate of 0.05. V-gene and J-gene trimming of TCR beta chains was associated with a missense DCLRE1C variant in a later genetic analysis, and the association was replicated in an independent cohort. The study gave a list of about 170 TCR beta chains associated with cytomegalovirus.

V lost 4 bases and J lost 3 bases, and the count of bases not matched to a germline gene is 6. From a lookup of the germline V gene, CDR1 and CDR2 are SGHRS and YFSETQ. The CDR3 covers 16 residues, taking in both the cysteine and the phenylalanine. Solely the CDR3 DNA is kept, with 48 bases framed from the first base. The library was generated by the immunoSEQ multiplex PCR assay. For the multiplex PCR, a mixture combining 60 forward primers for TCR Vbeta segments and 13 reverse primers for TCR Jbeta segments was used. The CDR3 region of rearranged TCR beta genes was amplified from genomic DNA by a multiplex PCR assay. On the Illumina HiSeq System, the amplified TCR beta libraries were sequenced as 87-base-pair reads. The original pipeline was this. A later analysis tallied around 80 million unique TCR beta chains across the 640 or so repertoires, and around 9.9 million of those chains were shared by two or more donors. A nearest-neighbor algorithm error-corrected the raw reads and collapsed the reads into unique sequences, merging closely related sequences to remove PCR and sequencing errors. To assign V, D and J gene segments, CDR3 sequences were aligned to IMGT reference sequences. For a sequence to be retained, at least a six-nucleotide match to both a V gene segment and a J gene segment was required. Rearrangements were classified as productive when the CDR3 lacked stop codons and remained in frame with V and J, and all other rearrangements were classified as non-productive. Following IMGT convention, CDR3 was defined as the stretch from the second conserved V-encoded cysteine up to the conserved J-encoded phenylalanine. The earlier analysis of 587 of the donors excluded sequences that lacked an unambiguous match to a single V gene segment. In an earlier analysis of approximately 560 of the donors, a V segment was called functional when productive rearrangements were above 56.7%, and segregating when the standard deviation between donors exceeded 5%. To diagnose cytomegalovirus status from the catalog of TCR beta chain sequences, a statistical classification framework was built. A later analysis assigned V and J genes by comparing TCR nucleotide sequences with IMGT/GENE-DB human TR gene sequences. The TCRdist pipeline was used in a later analysis to assign CDR3 sequences and most-parsimonious VDJ recombination scenarios. In a later analysis, every TCR beta chain was defined by the combination of its CDR3 amino acid sequence and its V-gene family, and reads without a unique V-gene family were dropped. A later analysis removed 500 to 650 highly shared, low-generation-probability nucleotide sequences to deal with suspected cross-contamination and a sequencing artifact. A later analysis calculated a clonal expansion index for each public chain from normalized within-repertoire ranks of inferred template counts. A later analysis computed generation probabilities with a VDJ recombination model fitted to out-of-frame rearrangements, and checked the results against IGoR. In a later analysis, TCR-TCR, TCR-HLA and TCR-CMV co-occurrence was scored with hypergeometric tests, and a repertoire-size bias correction was applied to TCR pairs. In a later analysis, false discovery rates were estimated by permuting HLA or CMV assignments 20 times. In a later analysis, co-occurring TCRs were grouped using DBSCAN, and TCRdist sequence similarity was added for clustering within HLA-allele-positive subsets. Repertoires with fewer than 30,000 or more than 120,000 public chains were left out of co-occurrence clustering, as were five repertoires with anomalous nucleotide sharing. Sourced from immuneACCESS, this table was stored by TCRdb with only in-frame sequences that have V and J called. A share of the clones is absent; for the studies checked, an unresolved V gene accounts for under half, and the remainder has no known explanation. V and J calls and clone size follow that table, whereas D and trimming were derived from the DNA. Across this sample there are about 150,000 clones, with approximately 80% seen only once. Around 6% of the sample is in the top ten clones.

As for this clone: Its recognized antigen is unknown. The record has no base qualities; no much larger clone is one base away.

The cohort was made up of several hundred healthy bone marrow donors. All cohort members were sampled while nominally healthy, although unrecorded immune exposures were likely present. The donor was CMV seropositive and was included in the group of some 290 seropositive cohort members. A peripheral blood sample was provided by each donor, and peripheral blood mononuclear cells were used for TCR beta sequencing. Genomic DNA extraction from the blood cell samples was performed with the Qiagen DNeasy Blood Extraction Kit. The sequence derives from a woman aged 40 to 49 in good health and CMV-seropositive. The rearranged segments are TRBV5-1 and TRBJ2-3; 12 junctional bases match TRBD1. The sequenced sample was PBMCs. The CDR3 reads as follows: CASSKGQGAGTDTQYF. The DNA reads TGCGCCAGCAGCAAGGGACAGGGGGCAGGGACAGATACGCAGTATTTT.